The source of this T cell receptor beta chain is a study of T-cell reconstitution after alpha-beta-depleted transplantation in children. V lost 2 bases to trimming and J lost 7 bases; unmatched junction nucleotides: 17. Germline V gives CDR1 SGHTA, CDR2 FQGTGA. The CDR3 loop spans 18 amino acids. Unique molecular identifiers were incorporated when the TCRbeta library was constructed. MiXCR was run by TCRdb on the PCR reads, yielding one entry per CDR3 protein. The table lists about 540,000 distinct CDR3 sequences, 15% to 20% of them singletons. This sequence was found in a human donor who donated a stem cell graft to a child with acute lymphoblastic leukemia. The chain couples TRBV7-3 to TRBJ2-1; 7 nucleotides align to TRBD2. This sample comprised PBMCs from the stem cell graft donor, obtained from the stem cell graft. The DNA of the CDR3 is TGTGCCAGCAGCTTATATACCAGCGGGGCAACTCAGTGGAATGAGCAGTTCTTC. Its protein product is CASSLYTSGATQWNEQFF.